This T cell receptor (beta chain) comes out of a study of T cells in Graves' hyperthyroidism and ophthalmopathy. This clonotype was picked up a small number of times. Its matching antigen is unknown. This may come from a read error, since a much larger clone is one base off. Amplified TCR beta CDR3 regions derived from RNA transcripts. With the HTBI primer set, the TCR CDR3 went through a first round of RT-PCR. TCRdb reanalysed the multiplex PCR reads using MiXCR and keeps one entry per CDR3 protein. The data contain hundreds of thousands of distinct CDR3 sequences, about 18% of them seen just once; the ten biggest clones take up just under 45%. Points from the study as a whole: Separating ophthalmopathy from stable hyperthyroidism was achieved by a 13 V-J model.

The CDR3 runs 11 residues. Germline values: CDR1 MDHEN, CDR2 SYDVKM. Uncontrolled infections, other autoimmune diseases, pregnancy or lactation led to exclusion of patients. Sequenced input: blood. The J gene is TRBJ2-1, the V gene TRBV28; the D gene is possibly TRBD1 (5 bases). The receptor comes from a man between 40 and 49 years old with Graves' hyperthyroidism. The CDR3 nucleotides read TGTGCCAGCAGGACAGATAATGGGCAGTTCTTC. This sequence encodes CASRTDNGQFF.